Sequencing of this T cell receptor beta chain was carried out in a study of identifying expanded T cells in peripheral blood. V gave up 1 base and J gave up 7 bases; unmatched junction bases: 7. The germline V gene encodes CDR1 LNHDA and CDR2 SQIVND (reference sequence). The CDR3 is 15 amino acids. No infections or other immune events were documented during collection. Some clones are missing from TCRdb's copy, which holds only in-frame ones; the method was immunoSEQ multiplex PCR. The sample consists of 100,000 or so clones, around 88% of them appearing once. Study results and limitations: Variance in clone template counts between approximately two-week samples significantly increased with total template count across all healthy donors.

Worth noting for this clone: No antigen is known for it.

The sample consisted of blood. V and J are TRBV19 and TRBJ2-1; 7 nucleotides line up with TRBD2. This receptor was identified in a person aged 18 to 70 in good health. The CDR3 loop reads CASSIGGGVVNEQFF. CDR3 in DNA: TGTGCCAGTAGTATAGGTGGGGGGGTGGTAAATGAGCAGTTCTTC.